The 29 T cell receptor beta chains reported below all come from one sample, sequenced in a study of T cell responses to AZD1222 COVID-19 vaccine (dated by TCRdb to 2020 to 2022). Libraries came from the immunoSEQ multiplex PCR assay. The table was pulled from immuneACCESS by TCRdb, which kept in-frame rearrangements only. Such tables lose some clones; where checked, under half of the loss comes from unresolved V genes, and the rest has no known cause. The sample profile shows roughly 150,000 clones; roughly nine tenths of them were found once. 1% to 1.5% of the sample lies in the top ten. Read against the paper, the sample's time point label means: about 28 days (+/-7) after the second vaccine dose. The sample was peripheral blood, taken 28 days after the second AZD1222 dose. These receptor sequences come from an adult who received the AZD1222 COVID-19 vaccine.

This clone occurred once. The V and J genes are TRBV13 and TRBJ2-6; 9 bases map to TRBD1. Trimming took 0 bases from V and 0 from J; bases not matched to a gene: 12. Per the germline V gene, CDR1 is PRHDT and CDR2 is FYEKMQ (reference sequence). This CDR3 is 21 amino acids long. The CDR3 spells CASSLGVWGDRGNSGANVLTF. CDR3 bases: TGTGCCAGCAGCTTAGGCGTTTGGGGAGACAGGGGGAACTCTGGGGCCAACGTCCTGACTTTC. The complete variable domain, with remaining parts taken from reference TRBV13 and TRBJ2-6, reads AAGVIQSPRHLIKEKRETATLKCYPIPRHDTVYWYQQGPGQDPQFLISFYEKMQSDKGSIPDRFSAQQFSDYHSELNMSSLELGDSALYFCASSLGVWGDRGNSGANVLTFGAGSRLTVL.

This chain joins TRBV6-5 and TRBJ2-7; no firm D call. CDR3 length equals 14 residues. Trimming took 6 bases from V and 0 from J, leaving 12 bases between them. CDR1 and CDR2 (germline): MNHEY, SVGAGI. For the CDR3, the DNA is TGTGCCAGCAGAACCGTTATTAGCTCCTACGAGCAGTACTTC. Protein sequence: CASRTVISSYEQYF.

The V gene is TRBV15, the J gene TRBJ1-1; 8 nucleotides match TRBD1. The CDR3 is 15 amino acids. CDR1 LNHNV and CDR2 YYDKDF come from the germline V gene (reference sequence). The trim removed 2 bases at V and 6 bases at J, leaving 8 bases unmatched. CDR3 loop: CATSRRTGISAEAFF. The DNA for the CDR3 is TGTGCCACCAGCAGACGGACAGGGATATCGGCTGAAGCTTTCTTT.

The chain uses TRBV6-5 and TRBJ2-5; 10 bases fit TRBD2. CDR1 and CDR2 from the germline V gene are MNHEY and SVGAGI. V lost 7 bases, J lost 5 bases, and 10 bases stayed unmatched. CDR3 length: 15 residues. CDR3 coding DNA: TGTGCCAGCATTAAGAAGGGACTAGCGCCCGAGACCCAGTACTTC. Protein: CASIKKGLAPETQYF.

The CDR3 DNA follows: TGTGCCAGCTCACCACCCGCGGTCATCTATGGCTACACCTTC. Translation gives CASSPPAVIYGYTF. The rearrangement uses TRBV18 and TRBJ1-2; D gene uncertain. V shed 0 bases and J shed 4 bases, with 9 bases lying between them. CDR1 is KGHSH, CDR2 LQKENI, per germline. CDR3 length: 14 residues.

The J gene is TRBJ2-3, the V gene TRBV13; 10 bases align to TRBD2. This CDR3 region has 17 residues. V trimming: 5 bases; J trimming: 1 base; junction bases outside the gene matches: 9. The germline V gene encodes CDR1 PRHDT and CDR2 FYEKMQ (reference sequence). In nucleotides, the CDR3 is TGTGCCAGCAGCGCCCAAGCTAGCGGGGGAGGCACAGATACGCAGTATTTT. Amino acids: CASSAQASGGGTDTQYF.

CDR3 in DNA: TGTGCCAGCAGTGATGGTTTCGGAAATGAGCAGTTCTTC. Amino acids: CASSDGFGNEQFF. This sequence joins TRBV6-1 and TRBJ2-1; D unresolved. V was cut by 3 bases and J by 7 bases, with 10 bases left in between. Germline values: CDR1 MNHNS, CDR2 SASEGT. The CDR3 runs 13 residues.

This chain connects TRBV5-5 to TRBJ1-3, with D tentatively TRBD1 (5 bases). Germline CDR1 SGHKS, CDR2 YYEKEE (reference sequence). The CDR3 totals 17 residues. Trimming left V 0 bases short and J 4 bases short, with 17 bases between. The CDR3 sequence: CASSLVPQPGPGNTIYF. The CDR3 DNA is TGTGCCAGCAGCTTGGTACCCCAGCCAGGGCCAGGAAACACCATATATTTT. Full variable domain (remainder filled in from reference TRBV5-5 and TRBJ1-3): DAGVTQSPTHLIKTRGQQVTLRCSPISGHKSVSWYQQVLGQGPQFIFQYYEKEERGRGNFPDRFSARQFPNYSSELNVNALLLGDSALYLCASSLVPQPGPGNTIYFGEGSWLTVV.

Turning to this clone: The junction and the germline gene differ at one end; a read error may be behind it. The V and J genes are TRBV7-9 and TRBJ1-3, with TRBD1 matching over 11 bases. CDR1 is SEHNR, CDR2 FQNEAQ, per germline (reference sequence). The CDR3 contains 15 residues. CDR3 sequence (DNA): TGTGCCAGCAGCCGGACAGGGGGCTCTGAAAACACCATATATTTT. This translates into CASSRTGGSENTIYF.

The chain combines TRBV19 with TRBJ1-5, with unresolved D. This CDR3 contains 11 residues. The V gene's germline CDR1 is LNHDA and CDR2 SQIVND (reference sequence). Trimming took off 5 bases at V and 6 bases at J, with 5 bases between the two ends. CDR3 protein: CASSLGQPQHF. The CDR3 nucleotides read TGTGCCAGTAGTTTGGGTCAGCCCCAGCATTTT.

This clone has just a few counts. The chain links TRBV7-9 to TRBJ2-2; a possible D gene is TRBD1 (5 bases). The V gene lost 3 bases and the J gene lost 6 bases, with 14 bases spanning the gap. The length of the CDR3 is 15 residues. CDR1 is SEHNR and CDR2 is FQNEAQ in the germline V gene (reference sequence). The CDR3: CASSLIVQGAGELFF. The CDR3 bases are TGTGCCAGCAGCTTGATTGTCCAGGGCGCCGGGGAGCTGTTTTTT.

The chain joins TRBV7-2 to TRBJ2-2, with 7 bases fitting TRBD2. CDR3 size: 15 residues. CDR1 and CDR2 from the germline V gene are SGHTA and FQGNSA. Trimming took 5 bases from V and 6 from J; bases not matched to a gene: 9. The CDR3 bases are TGTGCCAGCAGCCGTCGTAGCGGGTCGTCCGGGGAGCTGTTTTTT. This sequence encodes CASSRRSGSSGELFF.

CDR3 protein: CAIGRGTGNTGELFF. The DNA of the CDR3 is TGTGCCATCGGTCGAGGGACAGGGAACACCGGGGAGCTGTTTTTT. The V gene is TRBV10-3, the J gene TRBJ2-2; 8 nucleotides line up with TRBD1. CDR3 size: 15 residues. Germline V lookup: CDR1 ENHRY, CDR2 SYGVKD. V was pared by 8 bases and J by 1 base, with 6 bases of the junction left unmatched.

The V call is TRBV6-5, the J call TRBJ2-7, with D maybe TRBD1 (6 bases). Deletions cut 0 bases from V and 7 bases from J, with 7 bases between. This CDR3 has 12 amino acids. Germline loops: CDR1 MNHEY, CDR2 SVGAGI. The CDR3, as DNA: TGTGCCAGCAGTTACTCAGGGACAGAGCAGTACTTC. As protein: CASSYSGTEQYF.

The chain recombines TRBV11-2 with TRBJ1-4; D is unresolved. In germline, CDR1 is SGHAT, CDR2 FQNNGV. CDR3 length: 16 amino acids. Deletions cut 5 bases from V and 8 bases from J, with 21 bases between. The CDR3 reads CASSPKGNRGNEKLFF. The CDR3 region has the DNA TGTGCCAGCAGCCCCAAGGGAAACAGAGGTAACGAAAAACTGTTTTTT.

This rearrangement joins TRBV18 to TRBJ2-3; 8 bases are a match to TRBD2. Trimming cost V 5 bases and J 0 bases; bases outside gene matches: 16. Germline CDR1 reads KGHSH; CDR2 reads LQKENI. The CDR3 consists of 19 residues. For the CDR3, the DNA is TGTGCCAGCTCATACCAAATCCCTTCTAGCGGGCGTAGCACAGATACGCAGTATTTT. Translating it yields CASSYQIPSSGRSTDTQYF.

The chain uses TRBV19 and TRBJ1-2; TRBD1 agrees at 10 bases. The CDR3 covers 14 residues. CDR1 LNHDA and CDR2 SQIVND come from the germline V gene (reference sequence). The V and J ends lost 6 bases and 3 bases, in that order; junction bases with no gene match: 4. CDR3 nucleotide sequence: TGTGCCAGTAGCAAGGGACAGGGGTACTATGGCTACACCTTC. Translation: CASSKGQGYYGYTF. Filled out from reference TRBV19 and TRBJ1-2, the complete variable domain reads DGGITQSPKYLFRKEGQNVTLSCEQNLNHDAMYWYRQDPGQGLRLIYYSQIVNDFQKGDIAEGYSVSREKKESFPLTVTSAQKNPTAFYLCASSKGQGYYGYTFGSGTRLTVV.

V is TRBV11-2 and J is TRBJ2-1, with D tentatively TRBD2 (5 bases). CDR3 size: 16 residues. Germline values: CDR1 SGHAT, CDR2 FQNNGV. V gave up 5 bases and J gave up 9 bases, with 23 bases separating them. CDR3 nucleotides: TGTGCCAGCAGCCCAGAGAGGGTGTTATGGCCCAGTGAGCAGTTCTTC. Protein sequence: CASSPERVLWPSEQFF.

This sequence joins TRBV10-3 and TRBJ2-7; TRBD2 matches at 8 bases. The CDR3 has 17 amino acids. The germline V gene has CDR1 ENHRY and CDR2 SYGVKD. J lost 5 bases, V lost 0 bases, and 12 bases had no gene match. In DNA form, the CDR3 reads TGTGCCATCAGTGAGTCTCCAATACTAGCGGAAGGGGACGAGCAGTACTTC. This encodes CAISESPILAEGDEQYF.

The CDR3 protein is CASSTRGGATQYF. CDR3 bases: TGCGCCAGCAGCACCAGGGGAGGAGCGACCCAGTACTTC. The chain couples TRBV5-1 to TRBJ2-5; the D call may be TRBD1 or TRBD2 (6 bases each). Trimming pared 4 bases from V and 7 bases from J, leaving 14 bases between. From germline, CDR1 is SGHRS and CDR2 YFSETQ. CDR3 length: 13 residues.

V usage is TRBV5-1 and J usage is TRBJ2-7; 9 positions agree with TRBD1. Germline CDR1 and CDR2: SGHRS and YFSETQ. The CDR3 length is 15 residues. V trimming: 1 base; J trimming: 5 bases; junction bases outside the gene matches: 7. Written as DNA, the CDR3 is TGCGCCAGCAGCTTGATGGGACAGGGACTCGACGAGCAGTACTTC. Encoded protein: CASSLMGQGLDEQYF. The entire variable domain, with the rest obtained from reference TRBV5-1 and TRBJ2-7, is as follows: KAGVTQTPRYLIKTRGQQVTLSCSPISGHRSVSWYQQTPGQGLQFLFEYFSETQRNKGNFPGRFSGRQFSNSRSEMNVSTLELGDSALYLCASSLMGQGLDEQYFGPGTRLTVT.

The J gene is TRBJ1-3, the V gene TRBV7-2; D unresolved. The V end was cut by 5 bases, the J end by 0 bases, with 11 bases between. In germline, CDR1 is SGHTA, CDR2 FQGNSA. The CDR3 extends over 15 amino acids. CDR3 sequence (DNA): TGTGCCAGCAGCCCAGCAGTTACCTCTGGAAACACCATATATTTT. The encoded protein is CASSPAVTSGNTIYF.

The V gene is TRBV5-1, the J gene TRBJ1-2; no firm D call. The CDR3 is made up of 16 amino acids. Germline assignment: CDR1 SGHRS and CDR2 YFSETQ. Trimming pared 0 bases from V and 1 base from J, leaving 13 bases between. As DNA, the CDR3 is TGCGCCAGCAGCTTGGGGCCTGGCGCCGTTAACTATGGCTACACCTTC. As protein: CASSLGPGAVNYGYTF.

This clone was detected only once. V and J are TRBV7-6 and TRBJ1-1; D gene ambiguous. V was clipped by 1 base and J by 4 bases, with 10 bases between them. This CDR3 comprises 14 residues. Germline assignment: CDR1 SGHVS and CDR2 FNYEAQ. The CDR3 coding sequence is TGTGCCAGCAGCTTAGTGGCCGTCGGCACTGAAGCTTTCTTT. Translation: CASSLVAVGTEAFF.

The chain carries TRBV11-1 and TRBJ2-5, with 9 positions matching TRBD2. Trimming took 4 bases from V and 1 from J; bases not matched to a gene: 7. The CDR3 loop spans 16 amino acids. Germline loops: CDR1 SGHAT, CDR2 FQDESV (reference sequence). The CDR3 bases are TGTGCCAGCAGCTCCATAGGGACTAGCAGCCAAGAGACCCAGTACTTC. This sequence encodes CASSSIGTSSQETQYF. The full variable domain, with the rest looked up from reference TRBV11-1 and TRBJ2-5, is EAEVAQSPRYKITEKSQAVAFWCDPISGHATLYWYRQILGQGPELLVQFQDESVVDDSQLPKDRFSAERLKGVDSTLKIQPAELGDSAMYLCASSSIGTSSQETQYFGPGTRLLVL.

The V gene is TRBV7-8, the J gene TRBJ2-4; D is perhaps TRBD2 (5 bases). This CDR3 contains 15 residues. Germline V gives CDR1 SGHVS, CDR2 FQNEAQ. V lost 6 bases and J lost 0, with 12 bases in between. The CDR3 DNA reads TGTGCCAGCAGTCCAACCGGGGTAGCCAAAAACATTCAGTACTTC. Protein: CASSPTGVAKNIQYF.

The rearrangement uses TRBV7-9 and TRBJ1-2, with unresolved D. Germline CDR1 and CDR2: SEHNR and FQNEAQ (reference sequence). Trimming removed 0 bases from V and 6 bases from J, with 20 bases in between. The CDR3 consists of 17 residues. This CDR3 is CASSLAVVGLGADGYTF. In DNA form, the CDR3 reads TGTGCCAGCAGCTTAGCGGTCGTAGGGTTGGGAGCGGATGGCTACACCTTC.

The chain has TRBV18 and TRBJ1-2; TRBD1 might be the D (5 bases). The V end lost 2 bases, the J end lost 4 bases, and 11 bases lay between the germline ends. This CDR3 is built from 14 residues. Germline CDR1 reads KGHSH; CDR2 reads LQKENI. CDR3 amino acids: CASSPIDSPYGYTF. The CDR3 DNA sequence: TGTGCCAGCTCACCAATCGACAGCCCCTATGGCTACACCTTC. Variable domain in full (rest from reference TRBV18 and TRBJ1-2): NAGVMQNPRHLVRRRGQEARLRCSPMKGHSHVYWYRQLPEEGLKFMVYLQKENIIDESGMPKERFSAEFPKEGPSILRIQQVVRGDSAAYFCASSPIDSPYGYTFGSGTRLTVV.

This chain connects TRBV28 to TRBJ2-7; TRBD2 matches 8 bases. The J segment lost 2 bases and the V segment lost 4 bases, leaving 10 bases of the junction unmatched. This CDR3 has 16 amino acids. Germline CDR1 is MDHEN and CDR2 is SYDVKM. The CDR3 DNA sequence: TGTGCCAGCAGTTCCCCCCGGGAGGGCCGGACCTACGAGCAGTACTTC. Amino acid sequence: CASSSPREGRTYEQYF.